Given below is one T cell receptor (beta chain) in context. Its binding antigen is unknown. No much larger clone is present one base from it, and per-base qualities are unavailable. Via the germline V gene, CDR1 is MDHEN and CDR2 SYDVKM. Trimming costs V 1 base and J 4 bases, and their ends lie 4 bases apart. CDR3 length: 12 amino acids, cysteine to phenylalanine. Only CDR3 DNA is held: 36 bases, read in frame from base 1. Amplification of TCR beta CDR3 regions was carried out from RNA transcripts. For the first round of RT-PCR on the TCR CDR3, the HTBI primer set was used together with the Qiagen OneStep RT-PCR kit. Libraries were constructed in a second round of multiplex PCR, after which size selection and purification were carried out. Paired-end sequencing of the libraries was performed with 100 bp reads on an Illumina HiSeq2000. Per the authors' processing: Raw data were processed with SOAPnuke, discarding reads with adapters, uncalled bases, mean Phred below 15, or no exact constant-primer or identifier match. COPE v1.2.5 was used to merge high-quality paired reads, and clonotypes were defined as unique nucleotide sequences. Clonotypes were aligned to IMGT TRBV, TRBD and TRBJ reference segments using MiTCR v1.1. Only V-J combinations with frequency above 0.0001, covering approximately 99% of repertoires, were analysed. The TCS score was defined as the ratio of F50 (clonal expansion) to E x V (chaos), calculated using BLOSUM62-based TCRdist between CDR3 peptides within each V-J. Welch's t-statistics and random forest reduced 450 to 600 V-J features to 13, which were used in a naive Bayes classifier (R e1071). Thyroid-blood repertoire similarity was quantified with the Morisita-Horn index. In-frame beta chains were kept once TCRdb had trimmed the public reads at Q25 with fastp and called clones with MiXCR. Every distinct CDR3 protein forms one entry, paired with its most common genes and DNA. TCRdb's processing, not the authors', yielded these V and J calls. The sample table contains about 610,000 distinct CDR3 sequences; only one count was recorded for 35% to 55% of them. Of the sample, about 8% is held by the ten largest clones.

The data are from a study of T cells in Graves' hyperthyroidism and ophthalmopathy (dated by TCRdb to between 2019 and 2020). At the level of the whole study: A discovery cohort of roughly 100 patients, 43 with Graves' ophthalmopathy and over 55 with stable Graves' hyperthyroidism, was used to find distinguishing TCR V-J signatures. Prospective prediction of ophthalmopathy was tested in an independent validation cohort consisting of 18 hyperthyroidism patients and about 17 patients who later progressed to ophthalmopathy. The 75 to 100 discovery patients were divided at random into training and test sets in a 7:3 ratio. The study also compared thyroid tissue and blood T-cell repertoires from about six Graves' hyperthyroidism patients. After blood sampling, hyperthyroidism patients were treated with methimazole at a starting dose of 30 mg daily, and ophthalmopathy patients were treated with high-dose intravenous methylprednisolone. According to the paper, TCR Vbeta CDR3 sequencing was carried out on roughly 130 peripheral blood samples, which came from under 50 ophthalmopathy, roughly 75 hyperthyroidism and around 17 progressor patients.

Graves' hyperthyroidism was defined as stable when no progression to ophthalmopathy occurred over 18 months of follow-up. The hyperthyroidism patients were between 18 and 65 years old and newly diagnosed, with a disease duration of less than 2 months. Patients with uncontrolled infections, other autoimmune diseases, pregnancy or lactation were excluded. Diagnoses relied on clinical symptoms, serum thyroxine and TRAb, thyroid ultrasound and orbital computed tomography. Total RNA was extracted with Trizol reagent, and quality was checked on an Agilent 2100 Bioanalyzer. What the work shows at the level of the full study, not this receptor alone: Ophthalmopathy was separated from stable hyperthyroidism by a 13 V-J signature model, with over 85% sensitivity and about 81% specificity obtained in cross-validation and 80%/75% obtained in testing. During validation, the model predicted progression to ophthalmopathy a median of approximately six months ahead of onset, with more than 55% sensitivity and around 72% specificity. Most expanded thyroid clonotypes (frequency above 0.001) were also detected in blood, a finding suggesting that blood repertoires may reflect thyroid immune responses. Sample size was not statistically predetermined, and blinding of investigators to group allocation was not performed.

This receptor chain uses TRBV28 and TRBJ1-1, with the D gene too uncertain to name. What was sequenced was peripheral blood or thyroid tissue (not recorded which). The sequence was collected from a woman younger than 35 with Graves' hyperthyroidism. The CDR3 reads as follows: CASSLLSTEAFF. The DNA sequence is given as TGTGCCAGCAGTTTATTGAGCACTGAAGCTTTCTTT. The CDR3, completed at both ends by the reference TRBV28 and TRBJ1-1 genes, gives the full variable domain DVKVTQSSRYLVKRTGEKVFLECVQDMDHENMFWYRQDPGLGLRLIYFSYDVKMKEKGDIPEGYSVSREKKERFSLILESASTNQTSMYLCASSLLSTEAFFGQGTRLTVV.